What follows describes a single T cell receptor (beta chain). This sample is drawn from a study of blood T cell repertoires in COVID-19. Whole-study context: The samples span acute and convalescent COVID-19 from the United States, Italy and Spain. Sources were T cells, B-cell-depleted T cells, or PBMCs; the material itself was cDNA or gDNA.

TCRdb's table, derived via immunoSEQ multiplex PCR, lists solely in-frame clones and lacks some. The sample contains over 65,000 clones, around 81% of which appear only once. The sequence came from a man older than 75 with active or convalescent COVID-19. The material sequenced was peripheral blood.

This CDR3 reads CASRPGGAGGELFF. The CDR3 DNA reads TGCGCCAGCAGGCCTGGGGGGGCAGGCGGGGAGCTGTTTTTT. The V and J genes are TRBV5-1 and TRBJ2-2; tentatively, D is TRBD2 (7 bases). V shed 5 bases and J shed 7 bases, with 15 bases lying between them. From germline, CDR1 is SGHRS and CDR2 YFSETQ. This CDR3 contains 14 residues.